The 27 T cell receptor beta chains listed next were all sequenced from one sample in a study of blood T cell repertoires in COVID-19 (TCRdb year 2020). The library was obtained by the immunoSEQ multiplex PCR assay. TCRdb took over this immuneACCESS table, retaining in-frame rearrangements with V and J assigned. Such tables are incomplete; in checked studies, under half of the missing clones stem from an unresolved V gene, and the remainder is unexplained. Present in this sample are just under 350,000 clones, approximately 89% of which were seen just once. Jointly, the top ten make up less than 3.5% of the sample. Material for sequencing was peripheral blood. The receptors stem from a woman younger than 30 who had recovered from COVID-19.

The chain links TRBV4-1 to TRBJ1-1; 10 bases map to TRBD1. This CDR3 contains 16 residues. V was pared by 4 bases and J by 2 bases, with 7 bases of the junction left unmatched. Germline CDR1 reads MGHRA; CDR2 reads YSYEKL. This chain's CDR3 is CASSPRQGAANTEAFF. In nucleotides, the CDR3 is TGCGCCAGCAGCCCCCGACAGGGGGCCGCCAACACTGAAGCTTTCTTT.

The CDR3 spells CASSPTGAHGYTF. The DNA for the CDR3 is TGTGCCAGCAGCCCAACAGGGGCTCATGGCTACACCTTC. This sequence joins TRBV7-9 and TRBJ1-2, with 7 bases matching TRBD1. The CDR3 is made up of 13 amino acids. Germline CDR1 reads SEHNR; CDR2 reads FQNEAQ (reference sequence). The V gene end was trimmed by 5 bases and the J gene end by 6 bases; junction bases not matched to a gene: 6.

The J gene is TRBJ2-3, the V gene TRBV10-2; TRBD2 aligns across 9 bases. The germline CDR1 and CDR2 sequences are WSHSY and SAAADI. The CDR3 spans 18 residues. The V gene end was trimmed by 6 bases and the J gene end by 6 bases; junction bases not matched to a gene: 19. Here the CDR3 reads CASRLGLLVAGVNDTQYF. The CDR3 nucleotides are TGCGCCAGCAGGTTGGGGTTGTTAGTAGCGGGAGTTAATGATACGCAGTATTTT.

The V gene is TRBV24-1, the J gene TRBJ2-1; 11 bases match TRBD2. The CDR3 runs 16 residues. Germline V gene sequence: CDR1 KGHDR, CDR2 SFDVKD. The V gene end was trimmed by 3 bases and the J gene end by 8 bases; junction bases not matched to a gene: 8. The CDR3 DNA follows: TGTGCCACCAGTGATGATGGAGTAGCGGGAGGGTATGAGCAGTTCTTC. The encoded protein is CATSDDGVAGGYEQFF.

The rearrangement uses TRBV5-8 and TRBJ2-1; 10 nucleotides line up with TRBD2. Germline lookup yields CDR1 SGHTS and CDR2 YDEGEE. Trimming removed 3 bases from V and 7 bases from J; junction bases left unmatched: 7. The CDR3 is 15 amino acids. The CDR3 nucleotides are TGTGCCAGCAGCTACTCTAGCGGGGGTTTAAATGAGCAGTTCTTC. Residues: CASSYSSGGLNEQFF.

The CDR3 DNA reads as TGTGCCACCAGTGACCCCGTCAGCTATGGCTACACCTTC. Its protein product is CATSDPVSYGYTF. The rearrangement joins TRBV24-1 to TRBJ1-2; D ambiguous. The germline gives CDR1 KGHDR, CDR2 SFDVKD. The CDR3 sequence is 13 residues long. The V end lost 4 bases, the J end lost 4 bases, and 9 bases lay between the germline ends.

The rearrangement links TRBV19 to TRBJ1-1; D is unresolved. V was trimmed by 3 bases and J by 2 bases, leaving 10 bases between them. Germline-derived CDR1 and CDR2 are LNHDA and SQIVND (reference sequence). The CDR3 sequence is 14 residues long. CDR3 sequence: CASSMNGRNTEAFF. The CDR3 coding sequence is TGTGCCAGTAGTATGAATGGTAGAAACACTGAAGCTTTCTTT.

This chain links TRBV21-1 with TRBJ2-7; the table assigns TRBD1, which was not confirmed against the DNA. TRBV21-1 constitutes a pseudogene. The CDR3 loop spans 16 amino acids. CDR3 sequence (DNA): TGTGCCAGCAGCAAAGGGTGGGGACAGAGCTCCTACGAGCAGTACGTC. It translates to CASSKGWGQSSYEQYV.

The chain links TRBV4-3 to TRBJ1-4, with 9 bases identical to TRBD1. Germline V gene data show CDR1 as LGHNA and CDR2 as YSLEER. The CDR3 sequence is 15 residues long. V dropped 0 bases and J dropped 7; count of bases not matched to a gene: 3. The DNA of the CDR3 is TGCGCCAGCAGCCAAGATGGGGACAGGGCTGAAAAACTGTTTTTT. This encodes CASSQDGDRAEKLFF.

J is TRBJ1-1 and V is TRBV29-1, with TRBD1 matching over 7 bases. CDR3 size: 14 residues. V was clipped by 7 bases and J by 0 bases; unmatched bases: 8. Looked up from germline, CDR1 is SQVTM and CDR2 is ANQGSEA. The CDR3 spells CSALRDSLNTEAFF. In DNA form, the CDR3 reads TGCAGCGCTCTTCGGGACAGCTTGAACACTGAAGCTTTCTTT.

The genes are TRBV20-1 and TRBJ2-5, with D tentatively TRBD1 (6 bases). The V gene lost 3 bases and the J gene lost 4 bases, with 12 bases spanning the gap. This CDR3 spans 13 amino acids. Germline V CDR1 and CDR2: DFQATT, SNEGSKA (reference sequence). The CDR3 reads CSASRDTRETQYF. The CDR3, as DNA: TGCAGTGCTAGTCGGGACACTAGAGAGACCCAGTACTTC.

The V and J genes are TRBV5-1 and TRBJ2-1; 9 bases are a match to TRBD2. Germline V gene data show CDR1 as SGHRS and CDR2 as YFSETQ. The CDR3 has 13 amino acids. V was clipped by 2 bases and J by 6 bases; unmatched bases: 0. This chain's CDR3 is CASSFSGSNEQFF. CDR3 coding DNA: TGCGCCAGCAGCTTTAGCGGGAGCAATGAGCAGTTCTTC.

This chain joins TRBV7-6 and TRBJ2-2; D gene uncertain. Looked up from germline, CDR1 is SGHVS and CDR2 is FNYEAQ. The V end was cut by 0 bases, the J end by 0 bases, with 5 bases between. The CDR3 covers 15 residues. In DNA form, the CDR3 reads TGTGCCAGCAGCTTAGCCAGCGCGAACACCGGGGAGCTGTTTTTT. It is translated as CASSLASANTGELFF.

The chain joins TRBV29-1 to TRBJ2-7; 7 bases fit TRBD1. Germline loops: CDR1 SQVTM, CDR2 ANQGSEA. This CDR3 region has 13 residues. Trimming cost V 5 bases and J 0 bases; bases outside gene matches: 4. The CDR3, as DNA: TGCAGCGTTTCGACAGGGAGCTCCTACGAGCAGTACGTC. It is translated as CSVSTGSSYEQYV.

The rearrangement uses TRBV6-6 and TRBJ1-6; 7 nucleotides match TRBD1. The CDR3 covers 14 residues. The V segment lost 2 bases and the J segment 8 bases; nucleotides outside the gene matches: 3. The V gene's germline CDR1 is MNHNY and CDR2 SVGAGI (reference sequence). CDR3: CASSYRDSYSPLHF. DNA for the CDR3: TGTGCCAGCAGTTACCGGGACAGCTATTCACCCCTCCACTTT.

The chain joins TRBV6-5 to TRBJ2-3; 8 nucleotides line up with TRBD2. V was clipped by 2 bases and J by 2 bases; unmatched bases: 6. This CDR3 has 16 amino acids. CDR1 is MNHEY and CDR2 is SVGAGI in the germline V gene. CDR3 sequence: CASSYPGGRPTDTQYF. DNA of the CDR3: TGTGCCAGCAGTTACCCTGGCGGGAGGCCCACAGATACGCAGTATTTT.

The rearrangement links TRBV7-9 to TRBJ2-3, with 8 bases matching TRBD2. Trimming cost V 11 bases and J 1 base; bases outside gene matches: 11. From germline, CDR1 is SEHNR and CDR2 FQNEAQ (reference sequence). The CDR3 runs 15 residues. The CDR3 is CAAQPAGEGTDTQYF. The DNA for the CDR3 is TGTGCCGCCCAACCAGCGGGGGAGGGCACAGATACGCAGTATTTT.

V gene TRBV5-1 combines with J gene TRBJ2-3, with TRBD2 matching over 9 bases. V trimming: 6 bases; J trimming: 3 bases; junction bases outside the gene matches: 8. CDR3 length: 15 residues. Germline CDR1 SGHRS, CDR2 YFSETQ. CDR3 nucleotide sequence: TGCGCCAGCATGGATAGCGGGAGAACTACAGATACGCAGTATTTT. Translated: CASMDSGRTTDTQYF. The full variable domain, its missing parts supplied by reference TRBV5-1 and TRBJ2-3, is KAGVTQTPRYLIKTRGQQVTLSCSPISGHRSVSWYQQTPGQGLQFLFEYFSETQRNKGNFPGRFSGRQFSNSRSEMNVSTLELGDSALYLCASMDSGRTTDTQYFGPGTRLTVL.

The chain uses TRBV14 and TRBJ1-1; tentative D call: TRBD1 (5 bases). This CDR3 is 15 amino acids long. From germline, CDR1 is SGHDN and CDR2 FVKESK. V lost 1 base, J lost 4 bases, and 13 bases lay in between. CDR3 DNA sequence: TGTGCCAGCAGCCAAGTTCAGGGTTTTGGCACTGAAGCTTTCTTT. Encoded protein: CASSQVQGFGTEAFF.

The chain recombines TRBV7-9 with TRBJ1-1, with D maybe TRBD1 (6 bases). V lost 0 bases and J 1 base, leaving 12 bases between the germline ends. There are 16 residues in the CDR3. Germline V CDR1 and CDR2: SEHNR, FQNEAQ (reference sequence). The CDR3 DNA is TGTGCCAGCAGCTTAGCCGCAGGGGTTAAGAACACTGAAGCTTTCTTT. This gives the protein CASSLAAGVKNTEAFF.

The CDR3 nucleotides are TGTGCCAGCAGGGGGCTTCGCACCGGGGAGCTGTTTTTT. Translated: CASRGLRTGELFF. V is TRBV12-3 or TRBV12-4 and J is TRBJ2-2, with D tentatively TRBD1 (5 bases). The CDR3 runs to 13 residues. V gave up 6 bases and J gave up 4 bases, with 9 bases separating them.

The V gene is TRBV10-2, the J gene TRBJ2-7; 8 nucleotides agree with TRBD2. CDR1 WSHSY and CDR2 SAAADI come from the germline V gene. This CDR3 is built from 15 residues. Unmatched junction bases numbered 8, after V lost 3 bases and J lost 4 bases. DNA of the CDR3: TGCGCCAGCAGTGACATAGCGGGAACTAGGTACGAGCAGTACGTC. Translating it yields CASSDIAGTRYEQYV.

The rearrangement joins TRBV27 to TRBJ2-1, with 10 bases fitting TRBD2. J gave up 1 base and V 1 base, and 7 bases lay outside the gene matches. The germline V gene has CDR1 MNHEY and CDR2 SMNVEV (reference sequence). The CDR3 is 18 residues long. CDR3 nucleotides: TGTGCCAGCAGTTTATTGGGTAGCGGGAGGCTTTCCTACAATGAGCAGTTCTTC. Its protein product is CASSLLGSGRLSYNEQFF.

The J gene is TRBJ2-1, the V gene TRBV20-1, with 11 bases lining up with TRBD2. With V trimmed by 3 bases and J by 8 bases, 6 bases remained unmatched. In germline, CDR1 is DFQATT, CDR2 SNEGSKA (reference sequence). The CDR3 is made up of 14 amino acids. DNA of the CDR3: TGCAGTGCTAGTCGGGTAGCGGGGGGGTATGAGCAGTTCTTC. It yields the protein CSASRVAGGYEQFF.

This clone occurred once. V and J are TRBV2 and TRBJ1-2; TRBD1 might be the D (5 bases). Germline CDR1 and CDR2: SNHLY and FYNNEI. Trimming stripped 6 bases from V and 5 bases from J, with 22 bases between. CDR3 length: 16 amino acids. CDR3 region: CASSPLIGEKGYGYTF. CDR3 coding DNA: TGTGCCAGCAGCCCGCTCATTGGAGAGAAGGGGTATGGCTACACCTTC.

This chain joins TRBV21-1 and TRBJ1-3; the table's D gene call, TRBD1, was not cross checked with the DNA. TRBV21-1 is recorded as a pseudogene. CDR3 size: 16 residues. CDR3 protein: CASSKAWDRPGNTIYF. In DNA form, the CDR3 reads TGTGCCAGCAGCAAAGCTTGGGACAGACCTGGAAACACCATATATTTT.

The V call is TRBV4-3, the J call TRBJ1-1; D gene unclear. Trimming left V 6 bases short and J 0 bases short, with 8 bases between. The CDR3 sequence is 13 residues long. CDR1 and CDR2 from the germline V gene are LGHNA and YSLEER. This CDR3 reads CASRDLLNTEAFF. The CDR3 coding sequence is TGCGCCAGCAGGGACTTACTGAACACTGAAGCTTTCTTT.